The 13 T cell receptor beta chains presented below share a single source sample, sequenced in a study of CD8+CD57+ T cells in acquired aplastic anemia. Template material for TCR beta VDJ and CDR3 profiling consisted of genomic DNA. One entry per CDR3 protein results from TCRdb running MiXCR on the reads. This sample has about 190,000 distinct CDR3 sequences, with roughly half found just once. Sequencing was performed on sorted CD4+, CD8+, or CD8+CD57+ T cells (not recorded which) from PBMCs. The receptor source for this set is a human donor in good health, serving as a control.

V usage is TRBV7-9 and J usage is TRBJ2-7; D is perhaps TRBD1 (6 bases). V was pared by 11 bases and J by 5 bases, with 13 bases between. Looked up from germline, CDR1 is SEHNR and CDR2 is FQNEAQ (reference sequence). The length of the CDR3 is 11 residues. CDR3 loop: CASDRGHEQYF. CDR3 DNA sequence: TGTGCCTCGGACAGAGGCCACGAGCAGTACTTC.

This clonotype was seen many times. The chain links TRBV19 to TRBJ1-5, with no clear D. With 5 bases removed from V and 0 bases from J, the gap between germline ends came to 14 bases. This CDR3 spans 16 amino acids. The V gene's germline CDR1 is LNHDA and CDR2 SQIVND (reference sequence). This CDR3 reads CASSHLRQYSNQPQHF. The CDR3, as DNA: TGTGCCAGTAGTCATTTGCGGCAGTATAGCAATCAGCCCCAGCATTTT.

This clonotype was counted ten times or more. J is TRBJ2-7 and V is TRBV9, with 16 bases aligning to TRBD2. CDR1 and CDR2 (germline): SGDLS, YYNGEE. The CDR3 contains 15 residues. V was clipped by 3 bases and J by 9 bases; unmatched bases: 6. The CDR3 is CASSATGTSGGGQYF. The DNA of the CDR3 is TGTGCCAGCAGCGCCACCGGGACTAGCGGGGGGGGGCAGTACTTC.

The chain recombines TRBV7-9 with TRBJ1-1, with D possibly being TRBD1 (5 bases). The CDR3 runs 17 residues. CDR1 is SEHNR and CDR2 is FQNEAQ in the germline V gene (reference sequence). Trimming pared 0 bases from V and 1 base from J, leaving 15 bases between. CDR3 in amino acids: CASSLAQQGDGNTEAFF. The DNA of the CDR3 is TGTGCCAGCAGCTTAGCTCAGCAGGGCGACGGGAACACTGAAGCTTTCTTT.

Comments on this clonotype: No conserved phenylalanine or tryptophan is present at the end of the CDR3, so a read error is the likely explanation. The rearrangement uses TRBV15 and TRBJ1-2, with a possible D match to TRBD1 (6 bases). The CDR3 has 19 amino acids. CDR1 LNHNV and CDR2 YYDKDF come from the germline V gene (reference sequence). V was shortened by 0 bases and J by 5 bases, with 25 bases between the two germline ends. As DNA, the CDR3 is TGTGCCACCAGCAGAGATAGGTGGGCGGCAGGGGAGGTGGGATATGGCTACACCCTC. Translating gives CATSRDRWAAGEVGYGYTL.

This clonotype was picked up one time. The chain employs TRBV4-2 and TRBJ1-6, with D maybe TRBD1 (5 bases). Trimming took 0 bases from V and 6 from J, leaving 15 bases between them. CDR1 and CDR2 (germline): LGHNA, YNFKEQ. This CDR3 is built from 17 residues. CDR3 nucleotides: TGTGCCAGCAGCCAAGATGAGATCCAGGGCCTTAATTCACCCCTCCACTTT. Translated, it gives CASSQDEIQGLNSPLHF.

This clonotype appeared once. The V gene is TRBV7-3, the J gene TRBJ1-6; no clear D gene. Trimming removed 6 bases from V and 9 bases from J, with 18 bases in between. Germline V gene sequence: CDR1 SGHTA, CDR2 FQGTGA. This CDR3 contains 15 residues. The CDR3 sequence: CASRLEGNSGSPLHF. The CDR3 bases are TGTGCCAGCAGACTAGAAGGGAATTCGGGTTCACCCCTCCACTTT.

The chain links TRBV6-5 to TRBJ1-1; D is uncertain. Germline values: CDR1 MNHEY, CDR2 SVGAGI. V dropped 7 bases and J dropped 3 bases, with 18 bases sitting between them. CDR3 length: 15 amino acids. The CDR3 DNA follows: TGTGCCAGCAAATCTTCTCGATGGGCGGACACTGAAGCTTTCTTT. Its protein is CASKSSRWADTEAFF.

The chain employs TRBV10-1 and TRBJ2-3; tentative D call: TRBD2 (6 bases). The V end was cut by 6 bases, the J end by 0 bases, with 10 bases between. This CDR3 contains 14 residues. Germline V gene data show CDR1 as WNHNN and CDR2 as SYGVQD (reference sequence). CDR3: CASRDYPSTDTQYF. Written as DNA, the CDR3 is TGCGCCAGCAGGGACTACCCTAGCACAGATACGCAGTATTTT.

The V and J genes are TRBV10-3 and TRBJ2-3; 9 bases align to TRBD1. Germline loops: CDR1 ENHRY, CDR2 SYGVKD. Unmatched junction bases numbered 4, after V lost 5 bases and J lost 1 base. The CDR3 covers 15 residues. CDR3 protein: CAISPGDRGTDTQYF. The CDR3 DNA reads as TGTGCCATCAGTCCCGGGGACAGGGGCACAGATACGCAGTATTTT.

The chain recombines TRBV2 with TRBJ2-7; weak D call: TRBD2 (6 bases). V was pared by 7 bases and J by 7 bases, with 11 bases between. Germline lookup yields CDR1 SNHLY and CDR2 FYNNEI. The CDR3 contains 11 residues. CDR3 protein: CASKGRREQYF. CDR3 DNA sequence: TGTGCCAGCAAGGGGAGGAGGGAGCAGTACTTC.

This chain links TRBV19 with TRBJ1-5, with 7 bases aligning to TRBD1. J gave up 6 bases and V 6 bases, and 8 bases lay outside the gene matches. CDR3 length: 14 amino acids. CDR1 is LNHDA and CDR2 is SQIVND in the germline V gene (reference sequence). CDR3 protein: CASSSTGVGQPQHF. As DNA, the CDR3 is TGTGCCAGTAGCTCTACAGGGGTGGGTCAGCCCCAGCATTTT.

This clonotype was seen ten or more times. The gene calls are TRBV6-5 and TRBJ2-3, with D hard to call. From germline, CDR1 is MNHEY and CDR2 SVGAGI. There are 15 residues in the CDR3. V lost 2 bases, J lost 0 bases, and 9 bases lay in between. The CDR3 sequence: CASSYSAGSTDTQYF. For the CDR3, the DNA is TGTGCCAGCAGTTACAGTGCAGGCAGCACAGATACGCAGTATTTT.